This T cell receptor (beta chain) was captured by sequencing in a study of T-cell reconstitution after alpha-beta-depleted transplantation in children (dated by TCRdb to the mid-2010s). With respect to the entire study: Using TCR repertoire profiling, the study followed T-cell immune reconstitution in a quantitative way in children after TCRalphabeta/CD19-depleted allogeneic hematopoietic cell transplantation. Findings and caveats that apply to the study as a whole: In some patients, high TCRbeta diversity at day 60 was attributed to recipient T cells and intrathymic progenitors that had survived conditioning. The apparently early recovery of alphabetaT-cell counts about two months after transplant reportedly depended on only several hundred rapidly expanded clones that came from non-depleted graft cells. Hyperexpanded clone frequencies declined over subsequent months; after one year, T-cell counts and TCRbeta diversity were mostly attributed to newly produced T cells.

On this clonotype: Its antigen has not been determined. No clone much larger than this one lies a single base away; base qualities are absent.

In the paper's terms, the treatment or condition label means: allogeneic hematopoietic cell transplantation with graft depleted of TCRalphabeta T cells and CD19 B cells. TCRalphabeta/CD19-depleted allogeneic hematopoietic cell grafts were given to the transplant recipients, all of whom were children. The library was made by PCR. Reads for this sample came from an Illumina HiSeq 2500. TCR library preparation used molecular barcoding, with unique molecular identifiers applied to normalize quantification of the TCRbeta repertoire. Starting from the raw public reads, TCRdb applied fastp trimming at Q25, assembled clones with MiXCR and retained in-frame beta chains. Each record represents a unique CDR3 protein, reported with the most common genes and DNA among its rows. The sample table records about 500,000 distinct CDR3 sequences; approximately 10% of these occur just once. The ten largest clones capture 11% to 15% of the sample.

This sequence was found in a female patient aged 2-10 years who had a stem cell transplant for aplastic anemia, so the T cells may come from the graft donor. Sequenced here: PBMCs, mostly from graft donor cells, sampled 180 days after TCRalphabeta/CD19-depleted stem cell transplant.

The sequence in DNA is TGTGCCAGCAGCGTAGGGACAGGGGCTCATGGCTACACCTTC. This codes for CASSVGTGAHGYTF. Here the chain combines TRBV9 and TRBJ1-2; 9 bases in between match TRBD1. The germline V gene gives CDR1 as SGDLS and CDR2 as YYNGEE. V has 0 bases trimmed and J has 6 bases trimmed; junction bases matching no gene number 3. The CDR3 runs 14 amino acids, cysteine and phenylalanine included. The only DNA kept is the CDR3, 42 bases in frame from the first base.